This TCR beta chain was obtained from a study of shared T cell receptors in the human thymus. Assay: immunoSEQ multiplex PCR; the TCRdb copy retains only in-frame clones and omits some. Of more than 550,000 clones in the sample, 80% to 90% are singletons; the top ten hold around 0.0099%. The data also belong to a second study, concerning human thymus T cells. That publication notes: Healthy Finnish infants undergoing corrective surgery for congenital heart defects were the donors. The source of the thymus tissue was resections taken during corrective heart surgery.

The specimen sequenced was thymocytes. This receptor was identified in a girl under three years old with a congenital heart defect.

This chain's CDR3 is CASSDRGGGGYTF. The CDR3 DNA is TGTGCCAGCAGCGACAGGGGCGGCGGAGGCTACACCTTC. The V call is TRBV6-5, the J call TRBJ1-2; TRBD1 aligns across 8 bases. The CDR3 spans 13 residues. The V segment lost 6 bases and the J segment 8 bases; nucleotides outside the gene matches: 8. Germline assignment: CDR1 MNHEY and CDR2 SVGAGI.